One sample yielded the 16 T cell receptor beta chains listed below, sequenced in a study of shared clonotypes between healthy human individuals. TCRdb's table, derived via immunoSEQ multiplex PCR, lists solely in-frame clones and lacks some. The sample holds about 1 million clones, about 76% seen once. Sequences were obtained from memory CD4+ T cells sorted from blood. The subset denotes: CD45RA-negative fraction. These receptors all stem from a man aged 18 to 30 in good health.

Comments on this clone: Other nucleotide sequences in the sample specify the same CDR3. The chain uses TRBV7-2 and TRBJ1-5, with D tentatively TRBD1 (5 bases). Trimming left V 4 bases short and J 0 bases short, with 7 bases between. The CDR3 is 14 amino acids. CDR1 is SGHTA, CDR2 FQGNSA, per germline. The CDR3 protein is CASSWGSSNQPQHF. CDR3 nucleotide sequence: TGTGCCAGCAGCTGGGGGAGTAGCAATCAGCCCCAGCATTTT.

V and J are TRBV19 and TRBJ2-1, with D hard to call. V gave up 3 bases and J gave up 2 bases, with 8 bases separating them. In germline, CDR1 is LNHDA, CDR2 SQIVND (reference sequence). The CDR3 consists of 14 residues. CDR3 DNA sequence: TGTGCCAGTAGTATCGCGGCAACCTACAATGAGCAGTTCTTC. It codes for CASSIAATYNEQFF. Supplemented by reference TRBV19 and TRBJ2-1, the full variable domain reads DGGITQSPKYLFRKEGQNVTLSCEQNLNHDAMYWYRQDPGQGLRLIYYSQIVNDFQKGDIAEGYSVSREKKESFPLTVTSAQKNPTAFYLCASSIAATYNEQFFGPGTRLTVL.

The chain couples TRBV18 to TRBJ2-7; TRBD2 might be the D (6 bases). The CDR3 totals 14 residues. Per germline, CDR1 KGHSH and CDR2 LQKENI. Trimming removed 6 bases from V and 6 bases from J, with 18 bases in between. The CDR3 sequence: CASSGWGDTGEQYF. DNA of the CDR3: TGTGCCAGCTCGGGTTGGGGGGATACGGGCGAGCAGTACTTC.

This clone was counted once. This chain links TRBV10-3 with TRBJ2-3; TRBD2 aligns across 7 bases. Germline lookup yields CDR1 ENHRY and CDR2 SYGVKD. The CDR3 loop spans 16 amino acids. J was trimmed by 2 bases and V by 1 base; bases with no gene match: 6. The CDR3: CAISELKAGSTDTQYF. CDR3 sequence (DNA): TGTGCCATCAGTGAGTTAAAAGCGGGGTCCACAGATACGCAGTATTTT.

CDR3 sequence reads: CASSSLGGTRGAFF. The CDR3 coding sequence is TGTGCCAGCTCATCCCTCGGGGGAACCAGAGGGGCTTTCTTT. The V call is TRBV18, the J call TRBJ1-1; a possible D gene is TRBD1 (5 bases). V lost 5 bases and J lost 11, with 21 bases in between. This CDR3 region has 14 residues. The germline gives CDR1 KGHSH, CDR2 LQKENI.

This clone was found a few times. Other DNA sequences of this sample code for an identical CDR3. This sequence joins TRBV6-5 and TRBJ1-2; possible D gene TRBD1, 6 bases. The CDR3 runs to 14 residues. V lost 0 bases to trimming and J lost 4 bases, with 9 bases between them. CDR1 is MNHEY, CDR2 SVGAGI, per germline. The CDR3 reads CASSYSRRGYGYTF. Here the CDR3 DNA reads TGTGCCAGCAGTTACTCCCGCAGGGGCTATGGCTACACCTTC.

With regard to this clone: Other nucleotide sequences in the sample specify the same CDR3. The V call is TRBV7-2, the J call TRBJ1-1, with D unclear. The V end was cut by 4 bases, the J end by 4 bases, with 13 bases between. This CDR3 spans 14 amino acids. Germline CDR1 SGHTA, CDR2 FQGNSA. The CDR3 protein is CASSSATGGTEAFF. The CDR3 nucleotides read TGTGCCAGCAGCTCTGCCACGGGAGGCACTGAAGCTTTCTTT.

This clone was picked up a small number of times. The V gene is TRBV6-5, the J gene TRBJ2-2, with TRBD1 matching 7 bases. This CDR3 has 15 residues. From germline, CDR1 is MNHEY and CDR2 SVGAGI. V shed 8 bases, J shed 3 bases, and the junction held 9 bases outside the gene matches. The CDR3 DNA is TGTGCCAGCGGAGAACAGGGGATGGACACCGGGGAGCTGTTTTTT. Protein product: CASGEQGMDTGELFF.

The chain is built from TRBV18 and TRBJ2-5, with TRBD2 identical over 14 bases. The CDR3 is made up of 17 amino acids. V shed 0 bases, J shed 2 bases, and the junction held 2 bases outside the gene matches. Germline CDR1 reads KGHSH; CDR2 reads LQKENI. The CDR3: CASSPPGLAGDQETQYF. As DNA, the CDR3 is TGTGCCAGCTCACCACCGGGACTAGCGGGGGATCAAGAGACCCAGTACTTC.

The CDR3 nucleotides read TGTGCCAGTAGTAAGGACAGACGAGCGTCCTACGAGCAGTACTTC. Its protein is CASSKDRRASYEQYF. The chain joins TRBV19 to TRBJ2-7, with D perhaps matching TRBD1 (6 bases). The CDR3 runs to 15 residues. In germline, CDR1 is LNHDA, CDR2 SQIVND (reference sequence). V was pared by 4 bases and J by 1 base, with 14 bases between.

This chain connects TRBV10-2 to TRBJ1-6; D unresolved. There are 19 residues in the CDR3. Germline CDR1 WSHSY, CDR2 SAAADI. Trimming removed 3 bases from V and 8 bases from J, with 26 bases in between. The CDR3 here is CASSDPASGRPGSDSPLHF. The CDR3 nucleotides are TGCGCCAGCAGTGACCCGGCCAGCGGGAGGCCCGGGAGTGATTCACCCCTCCACTTT.

This chain links TRBV5-1 with TRBJ1-4; possible D gene TRBD1, 5 bases. Germline lookup yields CDR1 SGHRS and CDR2 YFSETQ. The CDR3 covers 14 residues. Trimming shortened V by 5 bases and J by 8 bases, and 16 bases separated the two germline ends. This chain's CDR3 is CASSLSQGGEKLFF. CDR3 bases: TGCGCCAGCAGTCTTAGTCAGGGAGGAGAAAAACTGTTTTTT.

The gene calls are TRBV2 and TRBJ1-1; no firm D call. The V gene lost 3 bases and the J gene lost 4 bases, with 9 bases spanning the gap. The CDR3 contains 13 residues. Germline CDR1 SNHLY, CDR2 FYNNEI. CDR3 protein: CASSEGFSTEAFF. CDR3 coding DNA: TGTGCCAGCAGTGAGGGGTTCTCCACTGAAGCTTTCTTT.

The chain has TRBV7-2 and TRBJ1-2; 8 nucleotides match TRBD1. The junction had 4 bases not matched to a gene; V was cut back by 0 bases and J by 7 bases. Germline CDR1 and CDR2: SGHTA and FQGNSA. This CDR3 is built from 14 residues. DNA of the CDR3: TGTGCCAGCAGCTTAGCCGGGACAGGCCTTGGCTACACCTTC. It yields the protein CASSLAGTGLGYTF.

In its sample, this clone was seen a few times. In DNA form, the CDR3 reads TGTGCCAGCACCTGGTCGGCTAGGGCTGAAGCTTTCTTT. Its translation is CASTWSARAEAFF. The gene calls are TRBV28 and TRBJ1-1, with D uncertain. Looked up from germline, CDR1 is MDHEN and CDR2 is SYDVKM. V was shortened by 7 bases and J by 6 bases, with 15 bases between the two germline ends. The CDR3 length is 13 residues.

The CDR3 reads CASSERDSRYEQYF. The CDR3 DNA reads TGTGCCAGCAGTGAAAGGGACAGCCGCTACGAGCAGTACTTC. The chain combines TRBV6-1 with TRBJ2-7; 7 nucleotides match TRBD1. This CDR3 comprises 14 residues. The V gene's germline CDR1 is MNHNS and CDR2 SASEGT. J gave up 3 bases and V 2 bases, and 4 bases lay outside the gene matches.